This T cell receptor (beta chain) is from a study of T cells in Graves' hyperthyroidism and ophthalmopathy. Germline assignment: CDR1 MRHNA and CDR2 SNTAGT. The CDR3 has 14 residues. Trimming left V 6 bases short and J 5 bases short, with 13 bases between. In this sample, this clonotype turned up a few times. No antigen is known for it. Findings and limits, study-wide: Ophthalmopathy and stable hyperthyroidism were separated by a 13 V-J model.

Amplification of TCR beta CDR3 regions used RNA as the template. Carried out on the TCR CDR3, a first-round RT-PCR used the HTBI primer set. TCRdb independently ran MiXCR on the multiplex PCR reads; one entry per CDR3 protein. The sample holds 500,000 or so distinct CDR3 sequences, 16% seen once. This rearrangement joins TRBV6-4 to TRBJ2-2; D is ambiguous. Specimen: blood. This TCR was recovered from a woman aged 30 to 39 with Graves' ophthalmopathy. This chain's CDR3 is CASRADPTTGELFF. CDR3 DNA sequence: TGTGCCAGCAGAGCTGACCCTACAACCGGGGAGCTGTTTTTT.